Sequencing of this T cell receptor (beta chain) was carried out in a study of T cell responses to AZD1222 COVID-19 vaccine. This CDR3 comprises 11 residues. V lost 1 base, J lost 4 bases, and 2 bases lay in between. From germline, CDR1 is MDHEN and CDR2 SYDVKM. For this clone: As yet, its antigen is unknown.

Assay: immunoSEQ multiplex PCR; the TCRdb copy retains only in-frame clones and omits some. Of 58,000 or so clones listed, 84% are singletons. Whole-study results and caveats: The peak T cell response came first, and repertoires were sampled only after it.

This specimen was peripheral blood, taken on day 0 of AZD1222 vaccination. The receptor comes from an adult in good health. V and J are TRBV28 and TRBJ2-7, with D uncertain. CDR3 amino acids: CASSLYYEQYF. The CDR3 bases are TGTGCCAGCAGTTTATATTACGAGCAGTACTTC.